This T cell receptor (beta chain) was documented in a study of blood T cell repertoires in COVID-19. Study overall: From T cells, B-cell-depleted T cells, or PBMCs came the material, which was cDNA or gDNA.

The study assigned cohorts using participant-reported clinical history. Two negative PCRs, clearance, or symptom resolution were required of recovered Cohort 3 donors. TCRdb keeps only in-frame clones here, not all; method: immunoSEQ multiplex PCR. Of over 350,000 clones in the sample, 88% are singletons; the top ten hold 1.2%. Germline V CDR1 and CDR2: SGHRS, YFSETQ. The CDR3 loop spans 16 amino acids. Unmatched junction bases numbered 11, after V lost 1 base and J lost 5 bases. What was sequenced was PBMCs or T cells enriched from blood (not recorded which). The V and J genes are TRBV5-1 and TRBJ1-2; 7 nucleotides agree with TRBD1. This sequence originates from a woman in her late teens or twenties who had recovered from COVID-19. The CDR3 here is CASSLPDRDLGYGYTF. As DNA, the CDR3 is TGCGCCAGCAGCTTGCCAGACAGGGATTTGGGGTATGGCTACACCTTC.